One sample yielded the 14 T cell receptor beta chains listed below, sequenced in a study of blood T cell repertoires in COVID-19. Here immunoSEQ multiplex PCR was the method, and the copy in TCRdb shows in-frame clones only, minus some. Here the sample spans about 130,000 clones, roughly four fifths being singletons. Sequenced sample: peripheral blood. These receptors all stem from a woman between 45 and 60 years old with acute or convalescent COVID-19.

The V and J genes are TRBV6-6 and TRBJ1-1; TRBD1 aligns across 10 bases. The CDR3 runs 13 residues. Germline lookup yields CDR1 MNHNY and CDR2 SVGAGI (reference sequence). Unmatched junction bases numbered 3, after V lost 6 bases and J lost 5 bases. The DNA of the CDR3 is TGTGCCAGCAGCCGGGGACAGGGGACTGAAGCTTTCTTT. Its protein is CASSRGQGTEAFF.

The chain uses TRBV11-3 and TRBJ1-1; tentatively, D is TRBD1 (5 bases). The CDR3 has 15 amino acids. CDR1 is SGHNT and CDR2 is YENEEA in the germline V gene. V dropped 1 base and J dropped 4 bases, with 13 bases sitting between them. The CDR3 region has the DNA TGTGCCAGCAGCTTAGCGTCAGGGTTGGGCACTGAAGCTTTCTTT. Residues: CASSLASGLGTEAFF.

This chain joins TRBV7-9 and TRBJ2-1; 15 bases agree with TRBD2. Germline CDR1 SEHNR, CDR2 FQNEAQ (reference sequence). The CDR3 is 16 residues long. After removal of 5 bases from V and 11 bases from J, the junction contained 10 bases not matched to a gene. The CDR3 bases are TGTGCCAGCAGCCCGCAATCGGGACTAGCGGGAGGAAAGCAGTTCTTC. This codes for CASSPQSGLAGGKQFF. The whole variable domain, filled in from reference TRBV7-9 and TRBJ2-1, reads DTGVSQNPRHKITKRGQNVTFRCDPISEHNRLYWYRQTLGQGPEFLTYFQNEAQLEKSRLLSDRFSAERPKGSFSTLEIQRTEQGDSAMYLCASSPQSGLAGGKQFFGPGTRLTVL.

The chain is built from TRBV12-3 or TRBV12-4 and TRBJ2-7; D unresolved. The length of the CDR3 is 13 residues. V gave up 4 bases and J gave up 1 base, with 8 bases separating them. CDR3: CASSSSKSYEQYF. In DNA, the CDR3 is TGTGCCAGCAGTTCCAGTAAATCCTACGAGCAGTACTTC.

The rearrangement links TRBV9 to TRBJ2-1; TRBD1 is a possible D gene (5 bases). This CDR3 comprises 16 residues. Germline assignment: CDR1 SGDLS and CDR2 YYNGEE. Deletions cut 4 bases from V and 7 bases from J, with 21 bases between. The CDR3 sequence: CASSPSGASSVNEQFF. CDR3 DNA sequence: TGTGCCAGCAGCCCCTCTGGGGCTAGTTCGGTGAATGAGCAGTTCTTC.

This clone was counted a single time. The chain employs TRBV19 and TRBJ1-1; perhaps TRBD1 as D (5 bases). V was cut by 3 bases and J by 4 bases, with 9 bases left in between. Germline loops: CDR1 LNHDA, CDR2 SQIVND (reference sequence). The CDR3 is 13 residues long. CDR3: CASSIYGGTEAFF. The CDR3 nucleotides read TGTGCCAGTAGTATTTACGGGGGCACTGAAGCTTTCTTT.

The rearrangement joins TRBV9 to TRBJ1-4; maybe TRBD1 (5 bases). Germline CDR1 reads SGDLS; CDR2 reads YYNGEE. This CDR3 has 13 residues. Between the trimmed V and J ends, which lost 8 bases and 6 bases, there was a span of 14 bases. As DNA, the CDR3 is TGTGCCAGTAACGGGACTGGTGATGAAAAACTGTTTTTT. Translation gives CASNGTGDEKLFF.

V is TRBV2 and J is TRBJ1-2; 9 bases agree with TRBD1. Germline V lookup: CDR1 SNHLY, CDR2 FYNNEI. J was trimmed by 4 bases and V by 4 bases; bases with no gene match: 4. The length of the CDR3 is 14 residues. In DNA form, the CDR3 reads TGTGCCAGCAGTGCCGGGACAGGGCCCTATGGCTACACCTTC. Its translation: CASSAGTGPYGYTF.

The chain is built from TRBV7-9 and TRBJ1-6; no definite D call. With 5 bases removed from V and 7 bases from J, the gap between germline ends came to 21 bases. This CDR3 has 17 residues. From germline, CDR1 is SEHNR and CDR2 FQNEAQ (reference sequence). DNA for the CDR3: TGTGCCAGCAGCGTAGAGTCACCCGGGATCCGGAATTCACCCCTCCACTTT. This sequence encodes CASSVESPGIRNSPLHF. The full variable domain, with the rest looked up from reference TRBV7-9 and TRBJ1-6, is DTGVSQNPRHKITKRGQNVTFRCDPISEHNRLYWYRQTLGQGPEFLTYFQNEAQLEKSRLLSDRFSAERPKGSFSTLEIQRTEQGDSAMYLCASSVESPGIRNSPLHFGNGTRLTVT.

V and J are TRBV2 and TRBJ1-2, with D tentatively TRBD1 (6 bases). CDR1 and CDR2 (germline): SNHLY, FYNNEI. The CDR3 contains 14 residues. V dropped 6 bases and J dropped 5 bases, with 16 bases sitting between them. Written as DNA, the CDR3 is TGTGCCAGCAGCTGGTCAACAGGGAATTATGGCTACACCTTC. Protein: CASSWSTGNYGYTF.

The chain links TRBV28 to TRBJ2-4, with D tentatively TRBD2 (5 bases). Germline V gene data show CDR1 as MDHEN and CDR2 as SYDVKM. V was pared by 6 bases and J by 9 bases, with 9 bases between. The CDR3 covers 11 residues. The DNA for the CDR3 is TGTGCCAGCAGCCCGGGGAGCATTCAGTACTTC. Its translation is CASSPGSIQYF.

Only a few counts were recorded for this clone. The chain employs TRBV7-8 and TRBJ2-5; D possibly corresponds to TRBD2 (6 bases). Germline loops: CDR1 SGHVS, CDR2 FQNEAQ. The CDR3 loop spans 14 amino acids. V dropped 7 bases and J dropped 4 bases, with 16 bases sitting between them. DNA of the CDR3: TGTGCCAGCACCTATGGGACTTCTTTAGAGACCCAGTACTTC. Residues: CASTYGTSLETQYF.

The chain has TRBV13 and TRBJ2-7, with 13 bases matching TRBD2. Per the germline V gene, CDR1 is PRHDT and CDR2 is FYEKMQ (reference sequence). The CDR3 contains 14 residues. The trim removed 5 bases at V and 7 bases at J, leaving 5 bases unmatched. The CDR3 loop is CASSTLAGGREQYF. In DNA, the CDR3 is TGTGCCAGCAGCACACTAGCGGGAGGGCGGGAGCAGTACTTC.

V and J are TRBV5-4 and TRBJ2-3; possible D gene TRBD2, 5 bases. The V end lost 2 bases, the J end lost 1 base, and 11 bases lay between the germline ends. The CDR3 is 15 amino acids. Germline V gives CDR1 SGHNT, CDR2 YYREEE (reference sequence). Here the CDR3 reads CASSLAVRGTDTQYF. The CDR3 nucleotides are TGTGCCAGCAGCTTAGCGGTAAGGGGCACAGATACGCAGTATTTT.